This T cell receptor (beta chain) was captured in a study of T-cell memory formation after mild COVID-19. Overall study: The study found TCR clusters largely donor specific. Study-level points and caveats: Contracting CD8+ clones were enriched in EMRA, CD4+ mainly in CM and EM. Clones that got smaller from day 15 to 85 had even CD4/CD8, while clones growing later tipped toward CD4+.

As to this clonotype: No antigen is known for it.

The authors produced TCR alpha and TCR beta cDNA libraries with sample barcodes and UMIs by 5'RACE using constant-segment primers. TCRdb re-derived calls from the 5' RACE reads in MiXCR, one entry per CDR3 protein. The table has roughly 300,000 distinct CDR3 sequences, 12% to 15% seen once; the top ten hold about 24%. Sequenced: PBMCs or a T cell subset sorted from them (not recorded which). The sequence derives from a man younger than 35 who had mild COVID-19 (a few samples of this study predate the infection). Cell type and time point are not known.

For the CDR3, the DNA is TGTGCCAGCAGAGTCTCAGGGACTGGCGAGCAGTACTTC. This translates into CASRVSGTGEQYF. The V gene is TRBV25-1, the J gene TRBJ2-7; weak D call: TRBD2 (6 bases). V was clipped by 6 bases and J by 6 bases, with 15 bases between them. This CDR3 is 13 amino acids long. The germline CDR1 and CDR2 sequences are MGHDK and SYGVNS.